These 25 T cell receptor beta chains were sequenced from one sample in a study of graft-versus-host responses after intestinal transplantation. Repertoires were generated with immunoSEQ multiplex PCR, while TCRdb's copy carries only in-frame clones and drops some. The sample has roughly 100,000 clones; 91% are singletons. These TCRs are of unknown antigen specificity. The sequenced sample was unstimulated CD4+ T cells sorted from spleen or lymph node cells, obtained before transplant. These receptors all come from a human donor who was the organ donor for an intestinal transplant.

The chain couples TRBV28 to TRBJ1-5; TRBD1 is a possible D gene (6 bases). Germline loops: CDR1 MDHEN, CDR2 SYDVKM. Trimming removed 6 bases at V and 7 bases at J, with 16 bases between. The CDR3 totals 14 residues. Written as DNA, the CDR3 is TGTGCCAGCAGAGCTACAGGGAGTGGACAGCCCCAGCATTTT. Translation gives CASRATGSGQPQHF.

The chain's CDR3 is CASTLRASDPPTDTQYF. Written as DNA, the CDR3 is TGTGCCAGTACCCTGCGGGCTAGCGATCCCCCCACAGATACGCAGTATTTT. The chain is built from TRBV19 and TRBJ2-3; maybe TRBD2 (6 bases). CDR1 and CDR2 from the germline V gene are LNHDA and SQIVND (reference sequence). The V gene lost 7 bases and the J gene lost 2 bases, with 22 bases spanning the gap. The length of the CDR3 is 17 residues.

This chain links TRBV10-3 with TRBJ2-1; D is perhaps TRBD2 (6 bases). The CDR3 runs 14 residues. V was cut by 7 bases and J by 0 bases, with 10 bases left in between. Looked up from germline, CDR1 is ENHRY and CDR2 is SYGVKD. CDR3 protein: CAIKLGSSYNEQFF. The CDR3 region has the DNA TGTGCCATCAAGCTCGGGAGCTCCTACAATGAGCAGTTCTTC.

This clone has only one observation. The CDR3 reads CASSTTGGTDTQYF. The DNA of the CDR3 is TGTGCCAGCAGTACGACAGGGGGCACAGATACGCAGTATTTT. This sequence joins TRBV27 and TRBJ2-3, with 8 bases identical to TRBD1. The CDR3 has 14 amino acids. Germline V gives CDR1 MNHEY, CDR2 SMNVEV (reference sequence). Trimming removed 5 bases from V and 1 base from J; junction bases left unmatched: 2.

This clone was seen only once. CDR3 sequence reads: CASSYGGYNSPLHF. The CDR3, as DNA: TGTGCCAGCAGTTACGGCGGGTATAATTCACCCCTCCACTTT. The chain employs TRBV6-5 and TRBJ1-6; D call uncertain. V lost 2 bases and J lost 4, with 6 bases in between. Germline CDR1 MNHEY, CDR2 SVGAGI. CDR3 length equals 14 residues.

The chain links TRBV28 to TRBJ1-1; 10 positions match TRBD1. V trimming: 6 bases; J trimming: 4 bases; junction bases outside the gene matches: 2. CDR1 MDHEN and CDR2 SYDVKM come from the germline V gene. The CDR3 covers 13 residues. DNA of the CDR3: TGTGCCAGCAGCCGGACAGGGGGCACTGAAGCTTTCTTT. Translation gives CASSRTGGTEAFF.

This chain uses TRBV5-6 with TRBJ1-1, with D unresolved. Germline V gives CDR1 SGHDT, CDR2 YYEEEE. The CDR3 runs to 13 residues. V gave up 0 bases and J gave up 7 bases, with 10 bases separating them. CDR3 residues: CASSLAGWVEAFF. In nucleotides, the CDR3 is TGTGCCAGCAGCTTGGCCGGGTGGGTTGAAGCTTTCTTT.

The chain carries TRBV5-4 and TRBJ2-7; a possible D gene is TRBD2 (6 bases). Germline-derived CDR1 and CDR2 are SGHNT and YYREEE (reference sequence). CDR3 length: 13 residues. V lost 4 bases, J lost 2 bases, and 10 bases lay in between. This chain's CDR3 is CASSRGTAYEQYF. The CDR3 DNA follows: TGTGCCAGCAGCCGGGGGACGGCCTACGAGCAGTACTTC.

The CDR3 sequence is CASSFRGDMNTEAFF. CDR3 DNA: TGTGCCAGCAGTTTCAGGGGGGACATGAACACTGAAGCTTTCTTT. The chain links TRBV27 to TRBJ1-1, with TRBD1 matching over 7 bases. The germline gives CDR1 MNHEY, CDR2 SMNVEV (reference sequence). This CDR3 has 15 residues. V dropped 3 bases and J dropped 0; count of bases not matched to a gene: 4.

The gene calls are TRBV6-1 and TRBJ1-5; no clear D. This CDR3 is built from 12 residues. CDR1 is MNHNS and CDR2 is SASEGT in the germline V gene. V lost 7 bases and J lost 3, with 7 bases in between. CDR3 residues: CASTIPNQPQHF. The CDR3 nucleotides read TGTGCCAGCACCATCCCCAATCAGCCCCAGCATTTT.

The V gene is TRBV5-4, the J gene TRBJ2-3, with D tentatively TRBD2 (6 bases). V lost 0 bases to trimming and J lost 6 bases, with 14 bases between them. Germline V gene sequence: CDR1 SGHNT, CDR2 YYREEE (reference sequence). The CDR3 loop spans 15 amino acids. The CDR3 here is CASSLAGEHTDTQYF. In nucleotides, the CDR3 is TGTGCCAGCAGCTTGGCGGGGGAACACACGGATACGCAGTATTTT.

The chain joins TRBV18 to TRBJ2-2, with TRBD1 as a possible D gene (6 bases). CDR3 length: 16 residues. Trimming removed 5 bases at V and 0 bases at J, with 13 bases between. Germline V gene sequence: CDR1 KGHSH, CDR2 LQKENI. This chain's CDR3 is CASSSLGHANTGELFF. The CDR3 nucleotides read TGTGCCAGCTCAAGTTTGGGACACGCGAACACCGGGGAGCTGTTTTTT.

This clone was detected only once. CDR3 coding DNA: TGTGCCAGCAGCTCCGGACTAGCGGGGGCCCGTCCTAGCTACGAGCAGTACTTC. Encoded protein: CASSSGLAGARPSYEQYF. The J gene is TRBJ2-7, the V gene TRBV11-2, with 13 nucleotides matching TRBD2. Germline-derived CDR1 and CDR2 are SGHAT and FQNNGV. The CDR3 loop spans 18 amino acids. V shed 4 bases and J 3 bases; nucleotides not matched to a gene: 12.

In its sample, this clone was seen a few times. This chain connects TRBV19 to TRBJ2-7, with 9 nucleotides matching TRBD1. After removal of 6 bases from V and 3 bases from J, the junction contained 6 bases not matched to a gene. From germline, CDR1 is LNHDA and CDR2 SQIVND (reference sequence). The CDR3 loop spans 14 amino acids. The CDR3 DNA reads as TGTGCCAGTAGAAGGGACAGGGAACACTACGAGCAGTACTTC. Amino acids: CASRRDREHYEQYF.

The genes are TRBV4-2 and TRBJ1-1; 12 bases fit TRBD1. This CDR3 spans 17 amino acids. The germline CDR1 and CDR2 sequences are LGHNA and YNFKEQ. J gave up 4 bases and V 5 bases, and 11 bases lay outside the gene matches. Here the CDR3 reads CASSVRFRDRGPTEAFF. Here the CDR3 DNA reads TGTGCCAGCAGCGTAAGGTTCCGGGACAGGGGGCCCACTGAAGCTTTCTTT.

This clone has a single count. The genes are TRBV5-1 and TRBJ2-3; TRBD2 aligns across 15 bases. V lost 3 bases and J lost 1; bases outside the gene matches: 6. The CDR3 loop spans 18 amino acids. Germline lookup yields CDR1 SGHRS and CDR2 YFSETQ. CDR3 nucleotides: TGCGCCAGCAGCTATGGACTAGCGGGGGGGTCTGGCACAGATACGCAGTATTTT. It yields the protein CASSYGLAGGSGTDTQYF.

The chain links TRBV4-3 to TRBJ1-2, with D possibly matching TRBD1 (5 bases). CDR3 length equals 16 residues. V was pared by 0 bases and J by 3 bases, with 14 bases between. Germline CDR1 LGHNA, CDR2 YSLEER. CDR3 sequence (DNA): TGCGCCAGCAGCCAAGATTGGGGCGACTTGGACTATGGCTACACCTTC. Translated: CASSQDWGDLDYGYTF.

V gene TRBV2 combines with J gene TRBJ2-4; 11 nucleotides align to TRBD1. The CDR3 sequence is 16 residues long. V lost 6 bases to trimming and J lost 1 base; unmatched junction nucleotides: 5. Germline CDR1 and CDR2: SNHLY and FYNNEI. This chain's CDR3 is CASRRDRGSAKNIQYF. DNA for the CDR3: TGTGCCAGCAGAAGGGACAGGGGGTCTGCCAAAAACATTCAGTACTTC.

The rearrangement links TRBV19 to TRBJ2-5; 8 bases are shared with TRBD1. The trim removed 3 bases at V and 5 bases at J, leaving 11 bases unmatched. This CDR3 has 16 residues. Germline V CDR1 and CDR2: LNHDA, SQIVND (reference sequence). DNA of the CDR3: TGTGCCAGTAGTATTGCTGGGCAGGGGGCCATTGAGACCCAGTACTTC. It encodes CASSIAGQGAIETQYF.

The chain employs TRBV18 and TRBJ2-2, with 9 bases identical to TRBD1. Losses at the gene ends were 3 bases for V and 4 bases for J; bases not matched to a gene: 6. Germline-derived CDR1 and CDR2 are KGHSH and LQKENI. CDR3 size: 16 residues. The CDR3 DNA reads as TGTGCCAGCTCACCGTCACAGGGGGCGAGCACCGGGGAGCTGTTTTTT. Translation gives CASSPSQGASTGELFF.

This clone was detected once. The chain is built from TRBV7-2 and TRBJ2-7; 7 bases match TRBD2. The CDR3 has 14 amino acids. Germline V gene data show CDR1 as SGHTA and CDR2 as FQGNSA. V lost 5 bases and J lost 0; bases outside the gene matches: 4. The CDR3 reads CASSRTGGSYEQYF. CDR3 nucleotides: TGTGCCAGCAGCAGGACGGGGGGCTCCTACGAGCAGTACTTC. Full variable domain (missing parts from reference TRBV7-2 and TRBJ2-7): GAGVSQSPSNKVTEKGKDVELRCDPISGHTALYWYRQSLGQGLEFLIYFQGNSAPDKSGLPSDRFSAERTGGSVSTLTIQRTQQEDSAVYLCASSRTGGSYEQYFGPGTRLTVT.

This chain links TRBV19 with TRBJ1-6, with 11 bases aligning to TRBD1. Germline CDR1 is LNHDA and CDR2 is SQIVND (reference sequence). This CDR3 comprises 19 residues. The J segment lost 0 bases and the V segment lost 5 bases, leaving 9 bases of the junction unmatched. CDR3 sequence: CASSFRTGGDSSYNSPLHF. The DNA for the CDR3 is TGTGCCAGTAGTTTTCGGACAGGGGGCGACAGCTCCTATAATTCACCCCTCCACTTT.

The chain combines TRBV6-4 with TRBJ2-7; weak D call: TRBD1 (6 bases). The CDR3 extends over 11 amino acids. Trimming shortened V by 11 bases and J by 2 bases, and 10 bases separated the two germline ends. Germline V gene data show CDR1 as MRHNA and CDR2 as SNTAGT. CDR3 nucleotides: TGTGCCCCCAGGGGTACCTACGAGCAGTACTTC. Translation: CAPRGTYEQYF.

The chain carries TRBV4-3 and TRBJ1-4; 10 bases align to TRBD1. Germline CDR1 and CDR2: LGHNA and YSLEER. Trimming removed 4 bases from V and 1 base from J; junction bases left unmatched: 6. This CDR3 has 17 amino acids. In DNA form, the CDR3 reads TGCGCCAGCAGCCGGAGACAGGGGGCTGGAACTAATGAAAAACTGTTTTTT. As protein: CASSRRQGAGTNEKLFF.

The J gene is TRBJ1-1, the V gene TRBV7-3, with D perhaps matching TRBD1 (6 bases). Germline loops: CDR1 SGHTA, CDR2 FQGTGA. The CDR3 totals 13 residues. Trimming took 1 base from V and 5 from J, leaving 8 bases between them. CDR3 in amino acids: CASSLRGQTEAFF. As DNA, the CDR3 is TGTGCCAGCAGCTTAAGGGGGCAGACTGAAGCTTTCTTT.